The 8 T cell receptor beta chains presented below share a single source sample, sequenced in a study of blood T cell repertoires in COVID-19. TCRdb's copy holds only in-frame clones and misses some; the assay was immunoSEQ multiplex PCR. The table has 150,000 to 200,000 clones, roughly four fifths seen once. The source material was PBMCs or T cells enriched from blood (not recorded which). The receptors shown here come from a man aged 50 or older who had recovered from COVID-19.

V usage is TRBV5-1 and J usage is TRBJ2-5; TRBD2 agrees at 7 bases. J lost 4 bases, V lost 4 bases, and 7 bases had no gene match. The germline V gene has CDR1 SGHRS and CDR2 YFSETQ. This CDR3 comprises 14 residues. The CDR3 loop is CASSRIPSGETQYF. In nucleotides, the CDR3 is TGCGCCAGCAGCCGGATCCCTAGCGGAGAGACCCAGTACTTC.

By its share, this clone is large. This sequence joins TRBV6-5 and TRBJ2-1; D call uncertain. This CDR3 contains 12 residues. V shed 7 bases and J shed 3 bases, with 7 bases lying between them. From germline, CDR1 is MNHEY and CDR2 SVGAGI. The CDR3 is CASNKFYNEQFF. Here the CDR3 DNA reads TGTGCCAGCAATAAATTCTACAATGAGCAGTTCTTC.

The V gene is TRBV2, the J gene TRBJ1-5, with 8 bases fitting TRBD1. Germline V gene data show CDR1 as SNHLY and CDR2 as FYNNEI. J gave up 7 bases and V 3 bases, and 2 bases lay outside the gene matches. CDR3 length: 13 amino acids. CDR3 sequence (DNA): TGTGCCAGCAGTGACAGGGGGCAGCAGCCCCAGCATTTT. Its translation is CASSDRGQQPQHF.

V and J are TRBV11-2 and TRBJ1-4; D possibly corresponds to TRBD1 (5 bases). V lost 5 bases, J lost 4 bases, and 14 bases lay in between. Germline-derived CDR1 and CDR2 are SGHAT and FQNNGV. The CDR3 runs to 15 residues. CDR3 sequence: CASSPAGGVNEKLFF. CDR3 nucleotides: TGTGCCAGCAGCCCGGCGGGGGGAGTTAATGAAAAACTGTTTTTT.

The V call is TRBV28, the J call TRBJ1-4; D unresolved. Trimming removed 7 bases at V and 6 bases at J, with 12 bases between. CDR1 MDHEN and CDR2 SYDVKM come from the germline V gene. The CDR3 has 13 amino acids. CDR3 nucleotides: TGTGCCAGCACCCGCGGACTGTATGAAAAACTGTTTTTT. Translating it yields CASTRGLYEKLFF.

The chain is built from TRBV28 and TRBJ2-3, with D unclear. The V end was cut by 5 bases, the J end by 9 bases, with 18 bases between. This CDR3 is 14 amino acids long. Germline V gene lookup returns CDR1 MDHEN and CDR2 SYDVKM. The CDR3 DNA reads as TGTGCCAGCAGTGCCCAACGACTGGTGAGCACGCAGTATTTT. It translates to CASSAQRLVSTQYF.

This clone was seen a single time. The genes are TRBV29-1 and TRBJ2-1, with D possibly TRBD2 on 6 matching bases. There are 16 residues in the CDR3. Germline V CDR1 and CDR2: SQVTM, ANQGSEA. V lost 6 bases to trimming and J lost 8 bases, with 26 bases between them. CDR3 coding DNA: TGCAGCGTCGAATATGCTAGCGTTCCAGAGGGGCATGAGCAGTTCTTC. This gives the protein CSVEYASVPEGHEQFF.

The rearrangement uses TRBV5-1 and TRBJ2-4, with a possible D match to TRBD1 (7 bases). The CDR3 runs 14 residues. Germline loops: CDR1 SGHRS, CDR2 YFSETQ. V was cut by 5 bases and J by 0 bases, with 9 bases left in between. Here the CDR3 reads CASRQGGAKNIQYF. CDR3 in DNA: TGCGCCAGCAGGCAGGGGGGAGCCAAAAACATTCAGTACTTC.